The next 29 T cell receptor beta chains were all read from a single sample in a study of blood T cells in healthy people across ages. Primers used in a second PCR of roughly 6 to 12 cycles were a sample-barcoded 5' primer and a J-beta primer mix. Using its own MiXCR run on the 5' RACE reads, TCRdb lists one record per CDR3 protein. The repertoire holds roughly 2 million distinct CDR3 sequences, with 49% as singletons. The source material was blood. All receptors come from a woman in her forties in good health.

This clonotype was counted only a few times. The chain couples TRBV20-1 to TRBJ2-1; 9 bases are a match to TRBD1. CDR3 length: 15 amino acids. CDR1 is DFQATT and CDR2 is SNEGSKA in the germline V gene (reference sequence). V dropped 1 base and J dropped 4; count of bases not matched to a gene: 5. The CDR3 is CSARARGQGYNEQFF. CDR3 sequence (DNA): TGCAGTGCTAGAGCACGCGGACAGGGGTACAATGAGCAGTTCTTC.

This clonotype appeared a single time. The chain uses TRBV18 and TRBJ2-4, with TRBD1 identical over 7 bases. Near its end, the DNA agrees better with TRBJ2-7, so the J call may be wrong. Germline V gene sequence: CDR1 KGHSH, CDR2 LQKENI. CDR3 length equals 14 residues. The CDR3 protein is CASSPRQGSNEQYF. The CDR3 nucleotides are TGTGCCAGCTCACCAAGACAGGGTTCTAACGAGCAGTACTTC.

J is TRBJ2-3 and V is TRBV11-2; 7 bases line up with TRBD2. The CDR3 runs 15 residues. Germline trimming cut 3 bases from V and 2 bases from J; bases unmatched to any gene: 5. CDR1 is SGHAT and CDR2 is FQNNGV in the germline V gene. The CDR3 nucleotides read TGTGCCAGCAGCTTCAACGGGGGGACCACAGATACGCAGTATTTT. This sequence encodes CASSFNGGTTDTQYF.

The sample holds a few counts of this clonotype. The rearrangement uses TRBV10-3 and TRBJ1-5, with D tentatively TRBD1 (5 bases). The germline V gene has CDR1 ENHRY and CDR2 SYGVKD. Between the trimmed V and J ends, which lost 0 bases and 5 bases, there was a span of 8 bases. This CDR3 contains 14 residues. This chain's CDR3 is CAISESRGDQPQHF. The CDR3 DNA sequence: TGTGCCATCAGTGAGTCGCGAGGGGATCAGCCCCAGCATTTT.

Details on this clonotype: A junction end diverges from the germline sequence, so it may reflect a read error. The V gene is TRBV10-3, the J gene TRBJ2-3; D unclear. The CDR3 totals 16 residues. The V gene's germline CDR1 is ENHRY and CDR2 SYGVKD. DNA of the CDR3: TGTGCCATCGGTGAGTCAGACACCTCTAGCACAGATACGCAGTATTTT. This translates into CAIGESDTSSTDTQYF.

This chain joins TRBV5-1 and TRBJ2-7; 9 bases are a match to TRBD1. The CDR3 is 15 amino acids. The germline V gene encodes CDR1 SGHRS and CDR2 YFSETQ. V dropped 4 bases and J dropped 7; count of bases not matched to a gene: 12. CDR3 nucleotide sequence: TGCGCCAGCAGCCCTGGAGTGGGACAGGGAGGTGAGCAGTACTTC. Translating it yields CASSPGVGQGGEQYF.

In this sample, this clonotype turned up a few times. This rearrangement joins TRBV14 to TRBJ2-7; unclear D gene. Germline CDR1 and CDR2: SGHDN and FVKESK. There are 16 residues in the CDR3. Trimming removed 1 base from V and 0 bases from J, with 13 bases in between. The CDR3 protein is CASSQVRAQSSYEQYF. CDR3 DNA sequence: TGTGCCAGCAGCCAAGTAAGGGCCCAGAGCTCCTACGAGCAGTACTTC.

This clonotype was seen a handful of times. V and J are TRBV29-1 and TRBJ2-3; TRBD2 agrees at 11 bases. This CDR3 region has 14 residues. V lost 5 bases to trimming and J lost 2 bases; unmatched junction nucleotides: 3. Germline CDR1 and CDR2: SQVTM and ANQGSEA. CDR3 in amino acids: CSVRLAGITDTQYF. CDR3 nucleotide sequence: TGCAGCGTTCGACTAGCGGGGATCACAGATACGCAGTATTTT.

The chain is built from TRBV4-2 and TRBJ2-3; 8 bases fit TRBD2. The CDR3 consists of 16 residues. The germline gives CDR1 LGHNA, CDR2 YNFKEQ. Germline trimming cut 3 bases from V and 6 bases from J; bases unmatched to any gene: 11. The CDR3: CASSQRRGAPSDTQYF. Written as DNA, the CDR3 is TGTGCCAGCAGCCAGAGGCGGGGGGCCCCTTCGGATACGCAGTATTTT.

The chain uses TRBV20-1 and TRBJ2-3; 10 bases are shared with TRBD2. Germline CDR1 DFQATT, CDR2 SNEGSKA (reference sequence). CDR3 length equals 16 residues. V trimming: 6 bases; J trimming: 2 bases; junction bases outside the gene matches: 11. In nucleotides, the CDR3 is TGCAGTGCCTTAACCTATACTAGCGGGGACACAGATACGCAGTATTTT. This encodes CSALTYTSGDTDTQYF.

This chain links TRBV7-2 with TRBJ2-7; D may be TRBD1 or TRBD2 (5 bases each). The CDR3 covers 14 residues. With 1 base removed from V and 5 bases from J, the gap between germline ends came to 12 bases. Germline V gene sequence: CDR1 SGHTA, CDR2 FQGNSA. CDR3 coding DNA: TGTGCCAGCAGCTTAGATCCAGGGAGACACGAGCAGTACTTC. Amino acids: CASSLDPGRHEQYF. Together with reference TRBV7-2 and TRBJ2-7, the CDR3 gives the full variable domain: GAGVSQSPSNKVTEKGKDVELRCDPISGHTALYWYRQSLGQGLEFLIYFQGNSAPDKSGLPSDRFSAERTGGSVSTLTIQRTQQEDSAVYLCASSLDPGRHEQYFGPGTRLTVT.

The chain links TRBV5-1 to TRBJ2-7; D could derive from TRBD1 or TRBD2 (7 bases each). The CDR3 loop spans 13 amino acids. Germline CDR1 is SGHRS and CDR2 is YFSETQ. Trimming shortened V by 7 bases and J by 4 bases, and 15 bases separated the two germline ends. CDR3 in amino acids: CASGTGEGYEQYF. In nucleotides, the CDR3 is TGCGCCAGCGGAACAGGGGAGGGGTACGAGCAGTACTTC.

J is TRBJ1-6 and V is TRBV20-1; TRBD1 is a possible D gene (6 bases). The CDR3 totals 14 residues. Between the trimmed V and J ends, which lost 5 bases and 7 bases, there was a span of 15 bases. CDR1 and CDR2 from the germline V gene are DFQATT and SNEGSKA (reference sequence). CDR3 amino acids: CSASTGFRNSPLHF. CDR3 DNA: TGCAGTGCTTCTACAGGGTTTCGAAATTCACCCCTCCACTTT.

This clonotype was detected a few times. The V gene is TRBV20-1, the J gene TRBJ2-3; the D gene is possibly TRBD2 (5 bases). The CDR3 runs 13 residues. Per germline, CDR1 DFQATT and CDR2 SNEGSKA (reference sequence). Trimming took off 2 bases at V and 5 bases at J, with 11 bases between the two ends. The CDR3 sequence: CSARPPGKDTQYF. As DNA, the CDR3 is TGCAGTGCTAGACCACCCGGGAAAGATACGCAGTATTTT.

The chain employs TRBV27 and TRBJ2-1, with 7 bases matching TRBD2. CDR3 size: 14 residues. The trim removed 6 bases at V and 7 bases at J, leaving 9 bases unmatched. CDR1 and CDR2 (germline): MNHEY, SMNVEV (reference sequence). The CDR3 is CASRGLDAMNEQFF. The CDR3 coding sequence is TGTGCCAGCAGAGGACTAGACGCTATGAATGAGCAGTTCTTC.

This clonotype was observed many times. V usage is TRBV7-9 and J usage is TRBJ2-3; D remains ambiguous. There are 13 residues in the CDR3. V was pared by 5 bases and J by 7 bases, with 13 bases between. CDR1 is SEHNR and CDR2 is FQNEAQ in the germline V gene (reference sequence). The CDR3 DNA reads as TGTGCCAGCAGCGAGTCTGACCCCTATACGCAGTATTTT. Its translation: CASSESDPYTQYF.

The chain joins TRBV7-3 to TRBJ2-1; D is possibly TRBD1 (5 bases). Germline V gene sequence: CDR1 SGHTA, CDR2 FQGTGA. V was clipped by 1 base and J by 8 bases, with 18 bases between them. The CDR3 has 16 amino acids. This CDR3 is CASSLNPVGLDHEQFF. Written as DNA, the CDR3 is TGTGCCAGCAGCTTAAATCCCGTGGGGCTCGACCATGAGCAGTTCTTC.

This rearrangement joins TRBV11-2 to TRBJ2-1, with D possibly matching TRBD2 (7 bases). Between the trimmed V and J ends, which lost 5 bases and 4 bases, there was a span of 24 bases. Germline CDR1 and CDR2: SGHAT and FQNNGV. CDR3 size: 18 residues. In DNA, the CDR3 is TGTGCCAGCAGCGCGCAACTAGTGGGGGGGCGAGGTTACAATGAGCAGTTCTTC. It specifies CASSAQLVGGRGYNEQFF.

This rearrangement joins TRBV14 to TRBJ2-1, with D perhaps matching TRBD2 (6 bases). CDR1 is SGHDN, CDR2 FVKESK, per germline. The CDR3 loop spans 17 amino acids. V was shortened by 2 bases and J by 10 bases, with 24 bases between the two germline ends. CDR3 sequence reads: CASSQFYTGTEGYEQFF. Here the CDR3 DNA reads TGTGCCAGCAGCCAATTTTACACCGGGACTGAGGGCTACGAGCAGTTCTTC.

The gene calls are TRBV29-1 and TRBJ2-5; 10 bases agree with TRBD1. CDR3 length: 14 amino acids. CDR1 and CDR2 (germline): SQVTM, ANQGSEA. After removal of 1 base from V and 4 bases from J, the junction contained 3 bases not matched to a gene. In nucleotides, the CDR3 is TGCAGCGTTGAAGGACAGGGGGCCCCAGAGACCCAGTACTTC. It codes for CSVEGQGAPETQYF.

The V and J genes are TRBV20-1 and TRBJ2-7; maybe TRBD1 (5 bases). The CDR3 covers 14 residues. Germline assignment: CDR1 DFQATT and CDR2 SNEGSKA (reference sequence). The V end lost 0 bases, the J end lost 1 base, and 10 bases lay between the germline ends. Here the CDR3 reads CSARDPRDSYEQYF. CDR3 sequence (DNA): TGCAGTGCTAGAGATCCCAGGGATTCCTACGAGCAGTACTTC.

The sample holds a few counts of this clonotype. The CDR3, as DNA: TGTGCCAGCACCAAAGCAAGCGGGGGGGCTACAGATACGCAGTATTTT. Translating it yields CASTKASGGATDTQYF. The chain couples TRBV6-2 or TRBV6-3 to TRBJ2-3, with TRBD2 identical over 10 bases. The CDR3 runs 16 residues. Germline-derived CDR1 and CDR2 are MNHEY and SVGEGT. V lost 7 bases, J lost 3 bases, and 10 bases stayed unmatched.

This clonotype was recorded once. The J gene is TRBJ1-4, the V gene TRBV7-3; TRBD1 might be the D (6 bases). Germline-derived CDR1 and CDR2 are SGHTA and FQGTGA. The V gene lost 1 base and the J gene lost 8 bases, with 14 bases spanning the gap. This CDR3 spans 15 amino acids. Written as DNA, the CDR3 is TGTGCCAGCAGCTTAAACGGGGGGCCCGGAGAAAAACTGTTTTTT. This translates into CASSLNGGPGEKLFF.

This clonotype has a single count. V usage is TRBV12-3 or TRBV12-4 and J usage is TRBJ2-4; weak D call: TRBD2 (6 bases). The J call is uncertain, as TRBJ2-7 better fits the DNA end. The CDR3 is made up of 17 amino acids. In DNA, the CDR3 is TGTGCCAGCAGTAAGTTAGCGGTGGGGCCTTTCCCCTACGAGCAGTACTTC. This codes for CASSKLAVGPFPYEQYF.

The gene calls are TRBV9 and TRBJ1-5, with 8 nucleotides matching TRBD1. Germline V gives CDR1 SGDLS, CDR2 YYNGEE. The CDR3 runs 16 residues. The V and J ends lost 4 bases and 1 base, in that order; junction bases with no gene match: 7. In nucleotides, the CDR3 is TGTGCCAGCAGCCCCGGACAGGGAAGCAGCAATCAGCCCCAGCATTTT. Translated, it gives CASSPGQGSSNQPQHF.

This chain's CDR3 is CATGPLATTDTQYF. The DNA of the CDR3 is TGTGCCACCGGCCCACTAGCGACCACAGATACGCAGTATTTT. The chain links TRBV15 to TRBJ2-3, with 7 bases fitting TRBD2. From germline, CDR1 is LNHNV and CDR2 YYDKDF (reference sequence). J gave up 2 bases and V 8 bases, and 7 bases lay outside the gene matches. The CDR3 spans 14 residues.

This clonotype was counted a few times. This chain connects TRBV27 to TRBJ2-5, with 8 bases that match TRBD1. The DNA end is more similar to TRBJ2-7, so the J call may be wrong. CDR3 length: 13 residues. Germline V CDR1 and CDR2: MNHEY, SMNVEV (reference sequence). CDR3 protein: CASRDRLPLEQYF. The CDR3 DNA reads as TGTGCCAGCCGGGACAGGTTACCGCTCGAGCAGTACTTC.

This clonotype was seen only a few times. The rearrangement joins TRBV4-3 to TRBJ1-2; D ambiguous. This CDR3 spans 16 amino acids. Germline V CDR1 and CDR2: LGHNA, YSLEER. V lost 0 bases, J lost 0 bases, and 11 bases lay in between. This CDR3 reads CASSQDRQRSNYGYTF. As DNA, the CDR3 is TGCGCCAGCAGCCAAGATCGCCAGCGCTCTAACTATGGCTACACCTTC.

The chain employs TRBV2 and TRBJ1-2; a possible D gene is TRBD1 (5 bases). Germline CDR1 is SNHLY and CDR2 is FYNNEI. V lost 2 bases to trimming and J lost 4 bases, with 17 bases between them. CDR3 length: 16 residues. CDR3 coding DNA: TGTGCCAGCAGTGAATTCCGCCAGGGCTCCCTCTATGGCTACACCTTC. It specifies CASSEFRQGSLYGYTF.